This T cell receptor (beta chain) comes out of a study of regulatory T cells in long-lasting Graves disease. The germline gives CDR1 MDHEN, CDR2 SYDVKM. The CDR3 loop spans 12 amino acids. With V trimmed by 6 bases and J by 10 bases, 4 bases remained unmatched. Arm-PCR of CDR3 regions and iRepertoire HTBI primers were the basis on which TCR beta libraries were built. TCRdb fed the multiplex PCR reads into MiXCR, producing one record per CDR3 protein. This table holds about 620,000 distinct CDR3 sequences, roughly 16% found once. This clonotype was counted many times. Documented time point: newly diagnosed GD, antithyroid drugs for less than 3 months. The TCR library used RNA extracted from PBMCs. Separately, the same data were catalogued under a study of T cells in Graves' hyperthyroidism and ophthalmopathy. That publication notes: The blood repertoire included most of the expanded thyroid clonotypes above 0.001.

The specimen comprised peripheral blood mononuclear cells (PBMCs), sampled at new diagnosis, from a patient treated with antithyroid drugs. The origin of this receptor is a woman in her twenties or thirties with Graves disease. The chain uses TRBV28 and TRBJ2-1, with 9 bases matching TRBD1. The CDR3 bases are TGTGCCAGCAGGCGACAGGGGGTCGAGCAGTTCTTC. Translating it yields CASRRQGVEQFF.